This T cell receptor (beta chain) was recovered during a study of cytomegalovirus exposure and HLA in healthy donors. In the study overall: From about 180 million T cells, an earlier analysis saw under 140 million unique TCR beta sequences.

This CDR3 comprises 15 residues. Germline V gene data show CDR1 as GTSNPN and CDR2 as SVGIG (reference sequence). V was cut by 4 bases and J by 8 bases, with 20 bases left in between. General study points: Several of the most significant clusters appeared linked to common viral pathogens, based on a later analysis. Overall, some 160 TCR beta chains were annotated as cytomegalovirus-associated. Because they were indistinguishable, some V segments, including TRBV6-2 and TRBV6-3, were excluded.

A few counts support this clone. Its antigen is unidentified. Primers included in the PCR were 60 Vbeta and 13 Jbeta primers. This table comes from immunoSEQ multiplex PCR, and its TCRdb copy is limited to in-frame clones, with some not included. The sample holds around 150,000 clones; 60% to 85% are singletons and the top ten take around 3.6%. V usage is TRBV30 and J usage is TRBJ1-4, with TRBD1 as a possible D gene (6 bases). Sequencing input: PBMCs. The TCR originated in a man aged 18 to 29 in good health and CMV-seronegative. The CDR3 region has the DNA TGTGCCTGGATCGGGCCCGAGGGGGAAGGCGAAAAACTGTTTTTT. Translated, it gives CAWIGPEGEGEKLFF.